This T cell receptor beta chain was recovered during a study of PD-1 blockade in classical Hodgkin lymphoma. The data were produced by immunoSEQ multiplex PCR, yet TCRdb's version contains in-frame clones alone and is incomplete. The sample includes approximately 18,000 clones, over 60% of them seen just once. CDR1 and CDR2 (germline): MNHNS, SASEGT. The CDR3 runs 13 residues. The V gene lost 7 bases and the J gene lost 3 bases, with 10 bases spanning the gap. This clone was detected a few times. Described time point: cycle 4 day 1 (C4D1), after 5 to 7 weeks of nivolumab. There was relapse after autologous stem cell transplantation in every patient, and there was variation in brentuximab vedotin exposure.

This sequence joins TRBV6-1 and TRBJ2-1; D possibly matches TRBD1 or TRBD2 (5 bases each). The starting material was peripheral blood mononuclear cells (PBMCs), obtained before the fourth cycle of nivolumab. This TCR was recovered from a human donor with classical Hodgkin lymphoma. Here the CDR3 DNA reads TGTGCCAGCACCGGGACGGTCTACAATGAGCAGTTCTTC. Translating gives CASTGTVYNEQFF.